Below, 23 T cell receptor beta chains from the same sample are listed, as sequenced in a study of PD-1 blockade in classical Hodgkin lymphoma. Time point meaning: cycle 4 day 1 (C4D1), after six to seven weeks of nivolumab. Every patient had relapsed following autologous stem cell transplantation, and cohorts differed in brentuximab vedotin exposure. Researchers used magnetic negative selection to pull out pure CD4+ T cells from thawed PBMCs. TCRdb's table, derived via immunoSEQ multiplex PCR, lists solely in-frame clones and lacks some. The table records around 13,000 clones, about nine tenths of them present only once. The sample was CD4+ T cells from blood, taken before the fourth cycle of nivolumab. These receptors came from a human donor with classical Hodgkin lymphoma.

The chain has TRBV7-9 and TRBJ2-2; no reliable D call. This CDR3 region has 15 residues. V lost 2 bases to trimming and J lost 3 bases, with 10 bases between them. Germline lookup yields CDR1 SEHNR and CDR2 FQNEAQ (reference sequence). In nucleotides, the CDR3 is TGTGCCAGCAGCTTATGGGGTCGCGACACCGGGGAGCTGTTTTTT. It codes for CASSLWGRDTGELFF.

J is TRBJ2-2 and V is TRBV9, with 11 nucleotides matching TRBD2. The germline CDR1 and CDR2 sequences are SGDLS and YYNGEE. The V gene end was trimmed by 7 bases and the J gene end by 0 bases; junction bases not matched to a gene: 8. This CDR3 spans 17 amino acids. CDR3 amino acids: CASCRLAGTPNTGELFF. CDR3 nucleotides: TGTGCCAGCTGCAGACTAGCGGGGACCCCGAACACCGGGGAGCTGTTTTTT.

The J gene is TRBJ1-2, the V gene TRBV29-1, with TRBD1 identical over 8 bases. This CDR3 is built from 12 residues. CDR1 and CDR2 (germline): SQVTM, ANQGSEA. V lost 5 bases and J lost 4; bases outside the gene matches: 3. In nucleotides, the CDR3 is TGCAGCGTTTCAGGGGGCGCCTATGGCTACACCTTC. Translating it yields CSVSGGAYGYTF.

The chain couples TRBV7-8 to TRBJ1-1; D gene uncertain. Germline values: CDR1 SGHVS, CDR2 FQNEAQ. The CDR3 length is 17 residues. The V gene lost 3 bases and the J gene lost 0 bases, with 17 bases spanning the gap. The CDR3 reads CASSFLLGQALNTEAFF. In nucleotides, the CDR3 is TGTGCCAGCAGCTTTCTCTTAGGCCAGGCACTGAACACTGAAGCTTTCTTT. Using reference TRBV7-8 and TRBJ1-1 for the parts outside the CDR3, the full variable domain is GAGVSQSPRYKVAKRGQDVALRCDPISGHVSLFWYQQALGQGPEFLTYFQNEAQLDKSGLPSDRFFAERPEGSVSTLKIQRTQQEDSAVYLCASSFLLGQALNTEAFFGQGTRLTVV.

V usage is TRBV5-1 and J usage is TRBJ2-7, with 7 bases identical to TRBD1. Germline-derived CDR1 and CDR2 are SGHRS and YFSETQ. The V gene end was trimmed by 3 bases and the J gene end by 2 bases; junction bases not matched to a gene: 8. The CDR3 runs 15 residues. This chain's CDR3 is CASSSGQESAYEQYF. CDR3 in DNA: TGCGCCAGCAGCTCAGGACAGGAGAGCGCCTACGAGCAGTACTTC.

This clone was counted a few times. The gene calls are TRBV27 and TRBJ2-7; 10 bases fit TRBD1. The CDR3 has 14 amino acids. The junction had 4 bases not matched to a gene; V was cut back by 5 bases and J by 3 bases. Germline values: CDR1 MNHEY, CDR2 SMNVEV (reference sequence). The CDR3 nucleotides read TGTGCCAGCAGTCCCGGGACAGGGGTCTACGAGCAGTACTTC. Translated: CASSPGTGVYEQYF.

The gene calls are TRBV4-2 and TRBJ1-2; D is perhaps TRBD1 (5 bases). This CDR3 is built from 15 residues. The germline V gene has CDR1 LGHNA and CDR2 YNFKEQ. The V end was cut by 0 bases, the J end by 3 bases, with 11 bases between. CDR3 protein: CASSQERGGDYGYTF. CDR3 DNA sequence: TGTGCCAGCAGCCAAGAACGGGGAGGGGACTATGGCTACACCTTC.

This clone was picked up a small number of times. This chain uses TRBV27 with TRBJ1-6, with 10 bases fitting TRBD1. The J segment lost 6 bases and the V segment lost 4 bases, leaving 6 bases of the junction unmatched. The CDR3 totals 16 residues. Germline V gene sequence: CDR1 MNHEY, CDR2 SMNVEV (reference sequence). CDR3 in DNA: TGTGCCAGCAGTTGGTTGGACAGGGGGTCTAATTCACCCCTCCACTTT. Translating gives CASSWLDRGSNSPLHF.

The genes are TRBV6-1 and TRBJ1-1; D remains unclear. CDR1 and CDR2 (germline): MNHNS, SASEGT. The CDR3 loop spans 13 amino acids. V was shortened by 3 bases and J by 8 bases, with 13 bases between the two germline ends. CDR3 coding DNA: TGTGCCAGCAGTGAGTCTGGGCTCAGAGAAGCTTTCTTT. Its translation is CASSESGLREAFF.

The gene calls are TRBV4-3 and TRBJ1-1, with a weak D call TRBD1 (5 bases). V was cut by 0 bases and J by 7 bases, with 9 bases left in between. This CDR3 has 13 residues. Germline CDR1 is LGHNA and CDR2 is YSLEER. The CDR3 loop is CASSQDWQGEAFF. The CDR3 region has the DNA TGCGCCAGCAGCCAAGATTGGCAGGGTGAAGCTTTCTTT.

The CDR3 here is CASYGVGGMNTGELFF. The CDR3 DNA reads as TGTGCCAGTTACGGGGTAGGTGGGATGAACACCGGGGAGCTGTTTTTT. The chain uses TRBV19 and TRBJ2-2, with D possibly TRBD2 on 5 matching bases. The CDR3 is 16 amino acids. Germline V gives CDR1 LNHDA, CDR2 SQIVND (reference sequence). Between the trimmed V and J ends, which lost 8 bases and 1 base, there was a span of 17 bases.

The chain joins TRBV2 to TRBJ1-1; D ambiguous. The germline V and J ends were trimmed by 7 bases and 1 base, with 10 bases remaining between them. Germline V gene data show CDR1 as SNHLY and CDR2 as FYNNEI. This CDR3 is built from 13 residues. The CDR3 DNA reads TGTGCCAGCAAGGTGGACCGGAACACTGAAGCTTTCTTT. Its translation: CASKVDRNTEAFF.

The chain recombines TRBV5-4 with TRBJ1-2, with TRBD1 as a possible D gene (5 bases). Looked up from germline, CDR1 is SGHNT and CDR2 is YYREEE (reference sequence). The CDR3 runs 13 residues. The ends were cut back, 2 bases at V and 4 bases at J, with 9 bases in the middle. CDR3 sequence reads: CASSLRQTYGYTF. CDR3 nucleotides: TGTGCCAGCAGCTTACGACAGACCTATGGCTACACCTTC.

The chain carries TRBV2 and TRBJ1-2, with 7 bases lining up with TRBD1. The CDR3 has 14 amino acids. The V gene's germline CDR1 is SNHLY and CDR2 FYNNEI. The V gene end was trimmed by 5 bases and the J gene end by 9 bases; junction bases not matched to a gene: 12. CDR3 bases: TGTGCCAGCAGTCTACAGGGGAGAGGTGTCAGCTACACCTTC. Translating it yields CASSLQGRGVSYTF.

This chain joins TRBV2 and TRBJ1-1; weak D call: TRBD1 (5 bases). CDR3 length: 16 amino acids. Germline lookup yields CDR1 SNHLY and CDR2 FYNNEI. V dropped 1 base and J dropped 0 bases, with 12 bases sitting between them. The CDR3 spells CASSEVRGRLNTEAFF. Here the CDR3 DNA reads TGTGCCAGCAGTGAAGTTAGGGGACGGTTGAACACTGAAGCTTTCTTT.

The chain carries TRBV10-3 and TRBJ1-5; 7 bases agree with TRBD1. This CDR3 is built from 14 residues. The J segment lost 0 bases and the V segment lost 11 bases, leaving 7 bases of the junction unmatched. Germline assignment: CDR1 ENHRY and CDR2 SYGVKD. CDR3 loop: CAVPGTDSNQPQHF. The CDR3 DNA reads TGTGCCGTGCCTGGGACAGATAGCAATCAGCCCCAGCATTTT.

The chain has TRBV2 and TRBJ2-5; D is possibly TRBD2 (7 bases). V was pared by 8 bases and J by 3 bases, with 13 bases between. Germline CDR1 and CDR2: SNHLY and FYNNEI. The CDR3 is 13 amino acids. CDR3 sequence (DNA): TGTGCCAGCGCGGGGGCTACCGAAGAGACCCAGTACTTC. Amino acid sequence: CASAGATEETQYF.

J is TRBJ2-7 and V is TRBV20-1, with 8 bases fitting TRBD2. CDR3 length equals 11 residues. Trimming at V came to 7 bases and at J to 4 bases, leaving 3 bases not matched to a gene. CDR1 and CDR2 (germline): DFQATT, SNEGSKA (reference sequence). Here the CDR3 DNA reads TGCAGTGTGCGGGGGGCTTACGAGCAGTACTTC. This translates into CSVRGAYEQYF.

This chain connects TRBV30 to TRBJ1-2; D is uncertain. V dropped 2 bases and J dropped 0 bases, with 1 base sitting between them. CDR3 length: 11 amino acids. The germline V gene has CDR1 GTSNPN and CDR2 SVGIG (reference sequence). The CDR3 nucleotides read TGTGCCTGGAGTTCTAACTATGGCTACACCTTC. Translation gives CAWSSNYGYTF. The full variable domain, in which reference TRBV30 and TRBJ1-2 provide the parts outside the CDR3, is SQTIHQWPATLVQPVGSPLSLECTVEGTSNPNLYWYRQAAGRGLQLLFYSVGIGQISSEVPQNLSASRPQDRQFILSSKKLLLSDSGFYLCAWSSNYGYTFGSGTRLTVV.

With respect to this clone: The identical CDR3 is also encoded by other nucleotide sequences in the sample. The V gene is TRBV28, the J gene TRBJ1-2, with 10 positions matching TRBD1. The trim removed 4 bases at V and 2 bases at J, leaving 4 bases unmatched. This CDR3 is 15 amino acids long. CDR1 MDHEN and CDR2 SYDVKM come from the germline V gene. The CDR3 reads CASSSTGGANYGYTF. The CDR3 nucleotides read TGTGCCAGCAGTTCGACAGGGGGCGCAAACTATGGCTACACCTTC.

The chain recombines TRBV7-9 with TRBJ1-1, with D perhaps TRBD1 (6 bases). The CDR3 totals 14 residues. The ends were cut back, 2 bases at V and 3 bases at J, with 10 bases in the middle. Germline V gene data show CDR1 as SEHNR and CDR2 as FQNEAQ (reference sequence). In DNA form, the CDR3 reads TGTGCCAGCAGCTTAAGGGACACGGACACTGAAGCTTTCTTT. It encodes CASSLRDTDTEAFF.

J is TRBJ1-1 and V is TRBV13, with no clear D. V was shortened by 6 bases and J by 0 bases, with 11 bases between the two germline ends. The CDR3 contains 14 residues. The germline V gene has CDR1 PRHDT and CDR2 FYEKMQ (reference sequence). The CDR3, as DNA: TGTGCCAGCAGACCACTGAGGATGAACACTGAAGCTTTCTTT. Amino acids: CASRPLRMNTEAFF.

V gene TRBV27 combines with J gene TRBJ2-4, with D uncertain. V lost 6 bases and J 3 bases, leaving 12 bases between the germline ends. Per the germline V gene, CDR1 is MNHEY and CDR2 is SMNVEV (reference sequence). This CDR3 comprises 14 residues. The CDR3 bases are TGTGCCAGCAGCCCTGTGGCAGTCAAAAACATTCAGTACTTC. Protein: CASSPVAVKNIQYF.